The clone carrying this T cell receptor beta chain was counted at least ten times. Its cognate antigen is unknown. RNA was extracted from bulk tissue without any cell sorting. More than 3 cm separated this lung sample from the edge of the tumor. The data were taken from a study of tumor and adjacent non-tumor tissue in lung cancer. For the study at large: There were some 11 adenocarcinoma, a couple of squamous cell carcinoma and 1 small cell lung cancer cases. On average, productive TCRbeta reads reached 4 million to 5 million per sample.

The trim removed 6 bases at V and 11 bases at J, leaving 9 bases unmatched. CDR3 length equals 12 residues. Study-level points and caveats: Significantly higher TCR diversity was found in tumor than normal lung. Tumor TCR diversity, when higher, was linked to shorter survival.

TCRbeta libraries were built with three rounds of nested PCR, modified from ARM-PCR. TCRdb used MiXCR to reprocess the multiplex PCR reads, holding one entry per CDR3 protein. The table lists about 110,000 distinct CDR3 sequences, roughly three fifths of them singletons. Sequencing was done on a sample of distant non-tumor lung tissue. The gene calls are TRBV12-3 or TRBV12-4 and TRBJ1-1; 7 nucleotides align to TRBD1. This TCR was sampled from a man in his fifties or sixties with non-small cell lung cancer. The CDR3 DNA reads TGTGCCAGCAGGAGTCACAGGGGTTACGCTTTCTTT. It is translated as CASRSHRGYAFF.